This T cell receptor (beta chain) was captured by sequencing in a study of blood T cell repertoires in COVID-19. On the study more broadly: Donors in the United States, Italy and Spain gave samples during acute or convalescent COVID-19.

Trimming stripped 6 bases from V and 6 bases from J, with 3 bases between. CDR1 is SEHNR, CDR2 FQNEAQ, per germline (reference sequence). This CDR3 has 10 amino acids. Assay: immunoSEQ multiplex PCR; the TCRdb copy retains only in-frame clones and omits some. The data contain over 45,000 clones, 91% of them singletons. Sequences were obtained from peripheral blood. The TCR comes from a human donor in a cohort sampled during active COVID-19. The rearrangement joins TRBV7-9 to TRBJ2-1; D remains unclear. CDR3 protein: CASSRNEQFF. The CDR3 bases are TGTGCCAGCAGTCGCAATGAGCAGTTCTTC.